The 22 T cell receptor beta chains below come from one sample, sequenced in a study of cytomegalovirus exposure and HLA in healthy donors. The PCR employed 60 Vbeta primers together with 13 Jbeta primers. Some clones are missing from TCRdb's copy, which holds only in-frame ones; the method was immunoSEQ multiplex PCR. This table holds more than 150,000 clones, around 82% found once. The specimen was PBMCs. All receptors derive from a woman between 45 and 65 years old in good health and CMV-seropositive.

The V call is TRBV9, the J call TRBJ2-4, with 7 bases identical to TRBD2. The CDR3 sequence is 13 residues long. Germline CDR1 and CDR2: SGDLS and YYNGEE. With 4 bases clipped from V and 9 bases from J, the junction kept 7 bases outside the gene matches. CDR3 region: CASSRGEGSIQYF. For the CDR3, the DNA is TGTGCCAGCAGCAGAGGGGAGGGAAGCATTCAGTACTTC.

CDR3 in DNA: TGTGCCATCAGTATGGGACAGGAGGATGGCTACACCTTC. It encodes CAISMGQEDGYTF. The rearrangement joins TRBV10-3 to TRBJ1-2; 8 nucleotides line up with TRBD1. V dropped 5 bases and J dropped 6; count of bases not matched to a gene: 5. Germline V gene data show CDR1 as ENHRY and CDR2 as SYGVKD. CDR3 length: 13 residues.

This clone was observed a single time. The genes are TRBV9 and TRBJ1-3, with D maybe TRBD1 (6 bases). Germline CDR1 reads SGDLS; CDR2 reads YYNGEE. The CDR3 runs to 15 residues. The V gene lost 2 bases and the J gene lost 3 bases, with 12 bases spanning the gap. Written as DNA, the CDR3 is TGTGCCAGCAGCGTTATGGGGGCCGTTGGAAACACCATATATTTT. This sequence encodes CASSVMGAVGNTIYF.

This chain's CDR3 is CAWSVQSSPLHF. The DNA of the CDR3 is TGTGCCTGGAGTGTACAGTCTTCACCCCTCCACTTT. V and J are TRBV30 and TRBJ1-6, with D hard to call. The CDR3 has 12 amino acids. CDR1 is GTSNPN and CDR2 is SVGIG in the germline V gene (reference sequence). V was clipped by 0 bases and J by 9 bases, with 6 bases between them.

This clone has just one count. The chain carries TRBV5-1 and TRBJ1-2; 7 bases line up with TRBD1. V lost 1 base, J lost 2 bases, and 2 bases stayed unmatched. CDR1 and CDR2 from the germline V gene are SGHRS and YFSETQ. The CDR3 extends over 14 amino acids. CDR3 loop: CASSLTGVNYGYTF. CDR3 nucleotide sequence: TGCGCCAGCAGCTTGACAGGGGTGAACTATGGCTACACCTTC.

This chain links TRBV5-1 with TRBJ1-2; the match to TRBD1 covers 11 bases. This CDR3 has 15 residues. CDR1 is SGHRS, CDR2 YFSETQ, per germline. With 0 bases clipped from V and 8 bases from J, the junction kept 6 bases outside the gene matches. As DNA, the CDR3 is TGCGCCAGCAGCTTGGGGGACAGGGGGAGAAGCGGCTACACCTTC. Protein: CASSLGDRGRSGYTF.

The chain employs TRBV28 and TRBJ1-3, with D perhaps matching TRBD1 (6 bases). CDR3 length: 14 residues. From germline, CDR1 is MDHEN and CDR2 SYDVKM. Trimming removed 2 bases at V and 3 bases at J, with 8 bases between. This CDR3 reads CASSLGTYGNTIYF. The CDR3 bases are TGTGCCAGCAGTTTAGGGACATATGGAAACACCATATATTTT. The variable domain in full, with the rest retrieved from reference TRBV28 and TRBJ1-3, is DVKVTQSSRYLVKRTGEKVFLECVQDMDHENMFWYRQDPGLGLRLIYFSYDVKMKEKGDIPEGYSVSREKKERFSLILESASTNQTSMYLCASSLGTYGNTIYFGEGSWLTVV.

For the CDR3, the DNA is TGTGCCAGCAGCCCCCTAGCGGGGGGCTACAATGAGCAGTTCTTC. This gives the protein CASSPLAGGYNEQFF. The chain uses TRBV7-6 and TRBJ2-1; 11 bases fit TRBD2. There are 15 residues in the CDR3. The V segment lost 5 bases and the J segment 3 bases; nucleotides outside the gene matches: 3. Germline V gene sequence: CDR1 SGHVS, CDR2 FNYEAQ.

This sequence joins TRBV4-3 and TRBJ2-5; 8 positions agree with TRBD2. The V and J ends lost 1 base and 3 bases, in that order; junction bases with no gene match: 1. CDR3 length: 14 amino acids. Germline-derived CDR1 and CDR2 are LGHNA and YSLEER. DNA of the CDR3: TGCGCCAGCAGCCAAGCGGGAGGGGAAGAGACCCAGTACTTC. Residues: CASSQAGGEETQYF.

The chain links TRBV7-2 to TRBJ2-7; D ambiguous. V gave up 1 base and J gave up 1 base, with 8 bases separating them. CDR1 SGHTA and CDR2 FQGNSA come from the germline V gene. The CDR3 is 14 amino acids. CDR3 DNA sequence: TGTGCCAGCAGCTTAGACGCGAATTCCTACGAGCAGTACTTC. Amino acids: CASSLDANSYEQYF.

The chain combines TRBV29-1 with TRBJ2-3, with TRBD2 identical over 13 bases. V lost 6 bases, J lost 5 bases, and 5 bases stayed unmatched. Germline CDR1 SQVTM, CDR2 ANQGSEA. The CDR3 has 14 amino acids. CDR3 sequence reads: CSVVTSGGVDTQYF. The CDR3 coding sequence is TGCAGCGTGGTAACTAGCGGGGGGGTAGATACGCAGTATTTT.

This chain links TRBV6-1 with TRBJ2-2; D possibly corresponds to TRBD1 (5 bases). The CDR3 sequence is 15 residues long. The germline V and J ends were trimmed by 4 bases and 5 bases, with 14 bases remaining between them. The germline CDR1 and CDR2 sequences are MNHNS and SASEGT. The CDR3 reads CASSGVGVGTGELFF. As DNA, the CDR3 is TGTGCCAGCAGTGGAGTAGGGGTGGGAACCGGGGAGCTGTTTTTT.

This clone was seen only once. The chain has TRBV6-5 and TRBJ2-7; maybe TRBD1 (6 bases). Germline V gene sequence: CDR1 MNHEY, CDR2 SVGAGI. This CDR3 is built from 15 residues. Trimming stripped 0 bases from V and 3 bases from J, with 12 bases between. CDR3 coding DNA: TGTGCCAGCAGTTACTCGAGGACAGCTGGCTACGAGCAGTACTTC. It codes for CASSYSRTAGYEQYF.

CDR3 nucleotides: TGTGCCAGCAGCTCCCTGAGCGGGGGGGCCTTAGATACGCAGTATTTT. Translation gives CASSSLSGGALDTQYF. This sequence joins TRBV13 and TRBJ2-3; 10 bases agree with TRBD2. The germline V gene has CDR1 PRHDT and CDR2 FYEKMQ (reference sequence). The CDR3 extends over 16 amino acids. V dropped 4 bases and J dropped 5; count of bases not matched to a gene: 9.

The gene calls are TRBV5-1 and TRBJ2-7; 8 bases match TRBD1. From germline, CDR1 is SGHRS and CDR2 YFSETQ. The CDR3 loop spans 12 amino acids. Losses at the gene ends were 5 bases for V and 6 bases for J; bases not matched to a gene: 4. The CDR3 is CASSQDRVEQYF. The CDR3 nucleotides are TGCGCCAGCAGTCAGGACAGGGTCGAGCAGTACTTC.

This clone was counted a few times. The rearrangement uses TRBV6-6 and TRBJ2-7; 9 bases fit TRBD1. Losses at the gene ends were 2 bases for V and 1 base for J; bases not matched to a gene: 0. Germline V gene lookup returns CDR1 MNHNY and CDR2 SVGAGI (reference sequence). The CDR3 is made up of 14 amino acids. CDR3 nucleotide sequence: TGTGCCAGCAGTTACGGACAGGGGTCCTACGAGCAGTACTTC. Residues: CASSYGQGSYEQYF.

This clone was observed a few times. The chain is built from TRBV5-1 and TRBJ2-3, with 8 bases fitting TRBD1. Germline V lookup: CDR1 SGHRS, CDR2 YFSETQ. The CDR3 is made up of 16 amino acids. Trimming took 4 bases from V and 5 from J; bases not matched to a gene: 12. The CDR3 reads CASSRGNRGEEDTQYF. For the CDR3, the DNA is TGCGCCAGCAGCAGGGGAAACAGGGGGGAAGAAGATACGCAGTATTTT.

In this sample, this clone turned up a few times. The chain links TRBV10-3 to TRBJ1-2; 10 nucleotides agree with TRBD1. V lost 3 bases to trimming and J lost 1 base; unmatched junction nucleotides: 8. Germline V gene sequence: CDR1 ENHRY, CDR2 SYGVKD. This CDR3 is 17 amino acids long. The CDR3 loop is CAISDWGTGDLNYGYTF. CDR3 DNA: TGTGCCATCAGTGATTGGGGGACAGGGGACCTTAACTATGGCTACACCTTC.

The CDR3: CASRPTGAYGYTF. The CDR3 DNA reads TGTGCCAGTAGACCTACAGGGGCCTATGGCTACACCTTC. The rearrangement joins TRBV19 to TRBJ1-2; TRBD1 matches at 7 bases. V shed 6 bases and J 4 bases; nucleotides not matched to a gene: 5. Germline CDR1 reads LNHDA; CDR2 reads SQIVND (reference sequence). The CDR3 covers 13 residues.

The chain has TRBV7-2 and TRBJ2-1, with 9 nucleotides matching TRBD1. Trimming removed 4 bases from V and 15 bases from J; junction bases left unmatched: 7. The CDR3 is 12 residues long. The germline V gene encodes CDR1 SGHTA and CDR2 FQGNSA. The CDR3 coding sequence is TGTGCCAGCAGCTCCCCGGGACAGGGACGGTTCTTC. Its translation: CASSSPGQGRFF.

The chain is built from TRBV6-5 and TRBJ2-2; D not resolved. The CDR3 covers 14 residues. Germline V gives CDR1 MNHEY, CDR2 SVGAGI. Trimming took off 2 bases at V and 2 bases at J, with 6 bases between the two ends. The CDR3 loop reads CASSYTVNTGELFF. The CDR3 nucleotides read TGTGCCAGCAGTTACACAGTTAACACCGGGGAGCTGTTTTTT.

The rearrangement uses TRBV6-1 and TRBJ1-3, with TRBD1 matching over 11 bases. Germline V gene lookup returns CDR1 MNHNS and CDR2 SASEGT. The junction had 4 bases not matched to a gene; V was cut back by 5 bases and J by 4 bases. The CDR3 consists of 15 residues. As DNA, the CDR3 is TGTGCCAGCAGTAACGGACAGGGGGCGGGAAACACCATATATTTT. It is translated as CASSNGQGAGNTIYF.